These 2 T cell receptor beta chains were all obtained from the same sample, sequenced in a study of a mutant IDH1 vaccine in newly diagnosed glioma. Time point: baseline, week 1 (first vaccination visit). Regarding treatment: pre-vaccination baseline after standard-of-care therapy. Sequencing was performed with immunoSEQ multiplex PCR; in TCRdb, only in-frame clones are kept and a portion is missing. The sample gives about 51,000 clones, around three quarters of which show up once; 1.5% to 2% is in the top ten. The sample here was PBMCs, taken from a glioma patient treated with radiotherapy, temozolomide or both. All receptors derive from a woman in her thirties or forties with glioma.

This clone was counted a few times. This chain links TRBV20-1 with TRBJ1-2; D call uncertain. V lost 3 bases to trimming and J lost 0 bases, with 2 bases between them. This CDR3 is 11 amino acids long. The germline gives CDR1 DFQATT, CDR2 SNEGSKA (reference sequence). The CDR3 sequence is CSARANYGYTF. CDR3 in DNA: TGCAGTGCTAGGGCTAACTATGGCTACACCTTC.

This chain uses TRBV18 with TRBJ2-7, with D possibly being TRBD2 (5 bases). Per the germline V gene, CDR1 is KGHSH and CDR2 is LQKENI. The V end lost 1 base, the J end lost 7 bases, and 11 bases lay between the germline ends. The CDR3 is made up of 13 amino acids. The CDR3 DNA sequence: TGTGCCAGCTCACCACTTAACTCGGGGGAGCAGTACTTC. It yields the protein CASSPLNSGEQYF. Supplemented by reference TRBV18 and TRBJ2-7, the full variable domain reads NAGVMQNPRHLVRRRGQEARLRCSPMKGHSHVYWYRQLPEEGLKFMVYLQKENIIDESGMPKERFSAEFPKEGPSILRIQQVVRGDSAAYFCASSPLNSGEQYFGPGTRLTVT.